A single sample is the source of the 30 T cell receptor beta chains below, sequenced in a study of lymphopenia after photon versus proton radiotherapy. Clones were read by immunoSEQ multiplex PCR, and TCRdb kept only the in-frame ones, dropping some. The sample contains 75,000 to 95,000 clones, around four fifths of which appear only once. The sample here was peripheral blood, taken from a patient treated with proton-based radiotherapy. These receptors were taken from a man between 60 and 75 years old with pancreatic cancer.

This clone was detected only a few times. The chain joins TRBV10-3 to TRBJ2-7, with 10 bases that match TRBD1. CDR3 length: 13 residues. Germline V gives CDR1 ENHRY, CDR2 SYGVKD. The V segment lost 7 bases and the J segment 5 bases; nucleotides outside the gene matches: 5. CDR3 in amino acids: CAIKGQGYHEQYF. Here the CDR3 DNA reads TGTGCCATCAAGGGACAGGGGTACCACGAGCAGTACTTC.

CDR3 amino acids: CASSATTTISAGYTF. In DNA form, the CDR3 reads TGTGCCAGCAGTGCTACAACTACAATCTCGGCTGGCTACACCTTC. The chain couples TRBV25-1 to TRBJ1-2; D gene unclear. V was pared by 4 bases and J by 7 bases, with 19 bases between. The CDR3 has 15 residues. Germline V lookup: CDR1 MGHDK, CDR2 SYGVNS.

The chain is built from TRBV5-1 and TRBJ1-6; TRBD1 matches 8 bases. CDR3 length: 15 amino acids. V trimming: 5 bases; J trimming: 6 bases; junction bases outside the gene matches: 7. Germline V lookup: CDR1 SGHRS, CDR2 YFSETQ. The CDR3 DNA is TGCGCCAGCAGTTCCGGACAGGGAGGTAATTCACCCCTCCACTTT. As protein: CASSSGQGGNSPLHF.

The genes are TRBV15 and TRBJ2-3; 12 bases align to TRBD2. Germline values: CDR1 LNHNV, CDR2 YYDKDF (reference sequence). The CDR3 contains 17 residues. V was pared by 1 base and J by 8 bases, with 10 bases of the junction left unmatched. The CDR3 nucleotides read TGTGCCACCAGCAGAGCCCTAGCGGGAGGGACGCAAGGTACGCAGTATTTT. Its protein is CATSRALAGGTQGTQYF.

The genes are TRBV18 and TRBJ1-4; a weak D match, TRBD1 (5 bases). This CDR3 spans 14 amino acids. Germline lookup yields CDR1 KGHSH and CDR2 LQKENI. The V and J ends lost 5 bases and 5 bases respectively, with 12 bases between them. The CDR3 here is CASSKGKGNEKLFF. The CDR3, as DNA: TGTGCCAGCTCAAAGGGGAAGGGGAATGAAAAACTGTTTTTT.

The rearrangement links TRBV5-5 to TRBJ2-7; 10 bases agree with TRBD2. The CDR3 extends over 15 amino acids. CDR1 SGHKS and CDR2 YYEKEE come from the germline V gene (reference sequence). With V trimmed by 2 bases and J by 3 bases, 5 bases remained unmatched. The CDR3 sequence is CASSLAGGTRYEQYF. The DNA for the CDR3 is TGTGCCAGCAGCTTAGCGGGAGGGACTCGCTACGAGCAGTACTTC.

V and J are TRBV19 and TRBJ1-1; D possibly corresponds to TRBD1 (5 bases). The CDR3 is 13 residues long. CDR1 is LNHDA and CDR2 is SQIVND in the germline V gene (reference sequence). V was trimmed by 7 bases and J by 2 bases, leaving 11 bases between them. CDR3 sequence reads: CASKRQRNTEAFF. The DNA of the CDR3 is TGTGCCAGTAAGAGACAGCGAAACACTGAAGCTTTCTTT.

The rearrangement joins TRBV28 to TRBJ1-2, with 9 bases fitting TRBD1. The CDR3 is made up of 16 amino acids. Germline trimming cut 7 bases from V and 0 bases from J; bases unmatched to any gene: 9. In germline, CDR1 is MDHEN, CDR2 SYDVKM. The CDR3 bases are TGTGCCAGCAAATCGCGGGACAGGGTCCCTAACTATGGCTACACCTTC. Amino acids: CASKSRDRVPNYGYTF.

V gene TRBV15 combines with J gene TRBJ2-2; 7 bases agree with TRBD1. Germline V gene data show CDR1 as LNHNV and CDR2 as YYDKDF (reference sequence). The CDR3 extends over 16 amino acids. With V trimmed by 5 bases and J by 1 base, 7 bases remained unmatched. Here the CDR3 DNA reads TGTGCCACCAGCTCTCCGGGACAGCAGAACACCGGGGAGCTGTTTTTT. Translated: CATSSPGQQNTGELFF.

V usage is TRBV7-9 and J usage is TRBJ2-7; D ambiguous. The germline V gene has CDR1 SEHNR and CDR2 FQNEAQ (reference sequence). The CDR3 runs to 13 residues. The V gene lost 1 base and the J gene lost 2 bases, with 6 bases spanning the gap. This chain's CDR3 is CASSLDGPYEQYF. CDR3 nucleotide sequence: TGTGCCAGCAGCTTAGACGGGCCCTACGAGCAGTACTTC.

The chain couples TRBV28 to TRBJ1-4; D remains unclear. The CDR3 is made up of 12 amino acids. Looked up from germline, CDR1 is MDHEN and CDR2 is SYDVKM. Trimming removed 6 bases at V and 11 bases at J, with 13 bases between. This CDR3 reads CASRIDKEKLFF. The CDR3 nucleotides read TGTGCCAGCAGGATTGACAAGGAGAAACTGTTTTTT.

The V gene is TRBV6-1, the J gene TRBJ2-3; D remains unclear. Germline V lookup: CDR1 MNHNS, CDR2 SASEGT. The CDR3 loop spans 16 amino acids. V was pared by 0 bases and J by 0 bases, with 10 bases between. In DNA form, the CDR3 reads TGTGCCAGCAGTGAAGCGTCGATAACTAGCACAGATACGCAGTATTTT. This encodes CASSEASITSTDTQYF.

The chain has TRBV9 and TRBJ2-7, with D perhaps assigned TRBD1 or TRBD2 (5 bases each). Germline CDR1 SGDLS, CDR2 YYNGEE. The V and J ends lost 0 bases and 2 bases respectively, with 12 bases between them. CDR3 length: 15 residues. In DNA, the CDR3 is TGTGCCAGCAGCGTAGCATTCGGGACGACCTACGAGCAGTACTTC. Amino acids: CASSVAFGTTYEQYF.

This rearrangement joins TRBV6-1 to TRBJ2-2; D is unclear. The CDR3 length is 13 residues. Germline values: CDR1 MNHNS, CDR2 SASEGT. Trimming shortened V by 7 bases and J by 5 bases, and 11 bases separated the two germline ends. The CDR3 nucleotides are TGTGCCAGCACCGGAGTCCCGACCGGGGAGCTGTTTTTT. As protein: CASTGVPTGELFF.

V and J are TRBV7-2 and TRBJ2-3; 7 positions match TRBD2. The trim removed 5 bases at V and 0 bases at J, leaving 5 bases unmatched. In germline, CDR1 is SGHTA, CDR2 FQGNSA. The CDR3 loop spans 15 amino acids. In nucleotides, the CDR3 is TGTGCCAGCAGCCGGGACTACCGAAGCACAGATACGCAGTATTTT. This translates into CASSRDYRSTDTQYF.

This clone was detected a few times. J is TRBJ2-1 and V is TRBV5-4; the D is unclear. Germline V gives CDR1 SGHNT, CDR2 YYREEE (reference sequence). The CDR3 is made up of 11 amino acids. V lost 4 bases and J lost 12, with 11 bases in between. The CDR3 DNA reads TGTGCCAGCAGCCGGAGTGGGCGGCAGTTCTTC. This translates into CASSRSGRQFF.

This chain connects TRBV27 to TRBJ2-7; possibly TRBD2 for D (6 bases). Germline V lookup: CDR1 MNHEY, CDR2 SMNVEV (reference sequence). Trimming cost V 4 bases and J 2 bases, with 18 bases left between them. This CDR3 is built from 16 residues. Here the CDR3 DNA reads TGTGCCAGCAGTTCCTATCCCGGGACTCCGCCCTACGAGCAGTACTTC. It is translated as CASSSYPGTPPYEQYF.

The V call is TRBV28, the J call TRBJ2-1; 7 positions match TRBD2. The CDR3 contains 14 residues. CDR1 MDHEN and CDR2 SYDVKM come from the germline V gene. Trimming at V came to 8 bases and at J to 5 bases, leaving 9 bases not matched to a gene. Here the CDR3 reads CASALAGRHNEQFF. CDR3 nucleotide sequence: TGTGCCAGCGCTTTAGCGGGCCGCCACAATGAGCAGTTCTTC.

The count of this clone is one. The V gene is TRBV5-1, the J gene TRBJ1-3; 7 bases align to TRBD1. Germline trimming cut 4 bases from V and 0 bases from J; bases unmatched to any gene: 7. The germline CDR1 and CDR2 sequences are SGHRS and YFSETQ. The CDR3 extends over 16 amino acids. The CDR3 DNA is TGCGCCAGCAGCCCGCGGGACAGTCGCTCTGGAAACACCATATATTTT. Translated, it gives CASSPRDSRSGNTIYF.

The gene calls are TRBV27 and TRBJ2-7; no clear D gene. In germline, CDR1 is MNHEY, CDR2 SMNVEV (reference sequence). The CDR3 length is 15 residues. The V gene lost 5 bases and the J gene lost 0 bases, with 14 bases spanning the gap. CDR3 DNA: TGTGCCAGCAGTCCGCGTATAGGTCTCTCCTACGAGCAGTACTTC. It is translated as CASSPRIGLSYEQYF.

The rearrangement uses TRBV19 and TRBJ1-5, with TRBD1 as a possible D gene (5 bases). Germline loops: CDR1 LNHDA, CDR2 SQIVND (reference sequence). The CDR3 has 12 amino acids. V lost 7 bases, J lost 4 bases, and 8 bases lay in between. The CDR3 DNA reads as TGTGCCAGTACCCCAGGGAATCAGCCCCAGCATTTT. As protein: CASTPGNQPQHF.

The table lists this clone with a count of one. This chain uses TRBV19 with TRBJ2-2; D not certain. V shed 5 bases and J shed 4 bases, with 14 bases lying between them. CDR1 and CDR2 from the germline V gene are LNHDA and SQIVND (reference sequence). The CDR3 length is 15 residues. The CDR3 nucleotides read TGTGCCAGTAGTTCTCCGGGTCGTGTCACCGGGGAGCTGTTTTTT. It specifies CASSSPGRVTGELFF.

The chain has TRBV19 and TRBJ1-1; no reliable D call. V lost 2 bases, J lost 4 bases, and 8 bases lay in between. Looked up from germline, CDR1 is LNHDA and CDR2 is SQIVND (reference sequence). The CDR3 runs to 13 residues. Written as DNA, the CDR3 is TGTGCCAGTAGTATAAATGGTGGCACTGAAGCTTTCTTT. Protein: CASSINGGTEAFF.

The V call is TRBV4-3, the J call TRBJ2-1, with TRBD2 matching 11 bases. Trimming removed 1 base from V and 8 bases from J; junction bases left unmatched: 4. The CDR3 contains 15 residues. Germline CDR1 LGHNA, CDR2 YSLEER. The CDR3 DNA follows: TGCGCCAGCAGCCAAGGTAGCGGGAGGGCCGATGAGCAGTTCTTC. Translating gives CASSQGSGRADEQFF.

The CDR3 here is CASSPLAGASYEQYF. Written as DNA, the CDR3 is TGTGCCAGCAGTCCCCTAGCGGGAGCGAGTTACGAGCAGTACTTC. The chain carries TRBV27 and TRBJ2-7, with 10 bases aligning to TRBD2. CDR1 and CDR2 (germline): MNHEY, SMNVEV (reference sequence). V trimming: 5 bases; J trimming: 4 bases; junction bases outside the gene matches: 8. CDR3 length: 15 residues.

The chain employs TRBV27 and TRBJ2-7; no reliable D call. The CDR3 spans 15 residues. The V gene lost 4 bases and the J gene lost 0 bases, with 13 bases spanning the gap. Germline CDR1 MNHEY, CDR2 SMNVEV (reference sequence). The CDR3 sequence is CASSSIRRRSYEQYF. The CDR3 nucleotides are TGTGCCAGCAGTTCCATCAGGCGCCGCTCCTACGAGCAGTACTTC.

This CDR3 reads CASSLGGGRVSGNTIYF. The CDR3 DNA reads TGTGCCAGCAGCCTCGGTGGGGGGCGAGTGAGTGGAAACACCATATATTTT. The V and J genes are TRBV28 and TRBJ1-3; TRBD1 might be the D (6 bases). Trimming took off 6 bases at V and 3 bases at J, with 21 bases between the two ends. The germline V gene has CDR1 MDHEN and CDR2 SYDVKM. This CDR3 comprises 17 residues.

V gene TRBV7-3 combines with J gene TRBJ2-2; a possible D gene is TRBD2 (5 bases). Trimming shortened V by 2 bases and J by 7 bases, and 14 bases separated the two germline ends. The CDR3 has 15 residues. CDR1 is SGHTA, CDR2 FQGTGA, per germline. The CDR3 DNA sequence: TGTGCCAGCAGCTTATATCACGCGGGCGTCGGGGAGCTGTTTTTT. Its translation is CASSLYHAGVGELFF.

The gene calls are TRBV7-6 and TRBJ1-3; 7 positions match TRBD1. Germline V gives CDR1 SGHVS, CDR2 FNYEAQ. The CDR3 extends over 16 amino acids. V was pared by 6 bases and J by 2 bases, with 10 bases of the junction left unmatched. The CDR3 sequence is CASSQVTTGPGNTIYF. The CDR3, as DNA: TGTGCCAGCAGTCAAGTCACGACAGGGCCTGGAAACACCATATATTTT.

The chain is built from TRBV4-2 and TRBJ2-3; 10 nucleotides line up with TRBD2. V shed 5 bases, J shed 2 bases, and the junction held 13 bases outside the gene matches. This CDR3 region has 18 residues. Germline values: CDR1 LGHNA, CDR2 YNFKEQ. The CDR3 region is CASSGWGASGGDTDTQYF. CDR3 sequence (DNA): TGTGCCAGCAGCGGATGGGGGGCTAGCGGGGGAGACACAGATACGCAGTATTTT.